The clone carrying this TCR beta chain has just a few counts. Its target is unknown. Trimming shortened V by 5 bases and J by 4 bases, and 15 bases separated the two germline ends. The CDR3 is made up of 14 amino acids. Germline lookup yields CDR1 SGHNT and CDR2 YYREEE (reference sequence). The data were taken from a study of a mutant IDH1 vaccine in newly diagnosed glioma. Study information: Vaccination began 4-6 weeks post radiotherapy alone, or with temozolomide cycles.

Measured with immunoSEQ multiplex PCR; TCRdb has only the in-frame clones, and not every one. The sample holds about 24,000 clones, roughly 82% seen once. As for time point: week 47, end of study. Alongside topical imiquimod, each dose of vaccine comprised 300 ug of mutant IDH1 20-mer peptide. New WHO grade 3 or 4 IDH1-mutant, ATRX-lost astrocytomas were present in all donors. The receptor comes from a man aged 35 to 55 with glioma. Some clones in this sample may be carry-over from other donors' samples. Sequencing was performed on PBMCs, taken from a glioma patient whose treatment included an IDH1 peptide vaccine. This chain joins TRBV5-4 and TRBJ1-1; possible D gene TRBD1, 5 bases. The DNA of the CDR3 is TGTGCCAGCAGGGTCGGGGGATTCGGCACTGAAGCTTTCTTT. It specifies CASRVGGFGTEAFF.